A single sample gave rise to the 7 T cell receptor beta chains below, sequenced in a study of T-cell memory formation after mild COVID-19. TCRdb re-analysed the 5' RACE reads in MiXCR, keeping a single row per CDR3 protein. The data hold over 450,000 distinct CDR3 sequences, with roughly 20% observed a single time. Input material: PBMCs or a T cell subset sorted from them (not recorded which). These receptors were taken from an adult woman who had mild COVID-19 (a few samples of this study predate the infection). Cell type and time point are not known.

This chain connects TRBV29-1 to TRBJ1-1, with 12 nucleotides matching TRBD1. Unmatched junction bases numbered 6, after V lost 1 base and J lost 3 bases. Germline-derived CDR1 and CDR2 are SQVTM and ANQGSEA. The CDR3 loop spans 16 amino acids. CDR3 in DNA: TGCAGCGTTGAAGGGGGGACAGGGGGCGAATACACTGAAGCTTTCTTT. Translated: CSVEGGTGGEYTEAFF.

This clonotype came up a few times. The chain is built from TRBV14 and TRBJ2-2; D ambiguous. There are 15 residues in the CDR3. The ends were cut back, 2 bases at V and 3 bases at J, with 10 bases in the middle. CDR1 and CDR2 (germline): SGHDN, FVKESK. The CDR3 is CASSQQQIDTGELFF. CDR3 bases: TGTGCCAGCAGCCAACAACAGATAGACACCGGGGAGCTGTTTTTT.

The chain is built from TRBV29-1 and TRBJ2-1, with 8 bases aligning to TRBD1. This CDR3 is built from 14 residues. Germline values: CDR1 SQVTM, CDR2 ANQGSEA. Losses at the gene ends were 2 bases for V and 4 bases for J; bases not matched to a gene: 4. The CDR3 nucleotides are TGCAGCGTTGAAACGGGACAGGAGTACAATGAGCAGTTCTTC. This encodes CSVETGQEYNEQFF.

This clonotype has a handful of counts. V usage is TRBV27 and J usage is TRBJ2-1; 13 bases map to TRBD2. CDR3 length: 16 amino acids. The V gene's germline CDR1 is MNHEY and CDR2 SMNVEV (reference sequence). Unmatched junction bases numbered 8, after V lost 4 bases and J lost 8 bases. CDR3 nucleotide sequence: TGTGCCAGCAGTTCGACTAGCGGGGGGCTAATCGATGAGCAGTTCTTC. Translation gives CASSSTSGGLIDEQFF.

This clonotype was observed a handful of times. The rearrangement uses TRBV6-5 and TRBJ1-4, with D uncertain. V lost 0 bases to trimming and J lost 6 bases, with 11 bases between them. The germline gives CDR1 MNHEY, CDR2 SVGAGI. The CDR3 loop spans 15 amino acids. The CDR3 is CASSYSGMRDEKLFF. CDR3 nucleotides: TGTGCCAGCAGTTACTCAGGCATGCGGGATGAAAAACTGTTTTTT.

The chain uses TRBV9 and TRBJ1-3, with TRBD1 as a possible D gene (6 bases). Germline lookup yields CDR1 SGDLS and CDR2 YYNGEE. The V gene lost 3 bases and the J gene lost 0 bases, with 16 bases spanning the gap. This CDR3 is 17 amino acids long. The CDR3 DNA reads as TGTGCCAGCAGCGACGGCTTGGGGGCGAGCTCTGGAAACACCATATATTTT. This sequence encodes CASSDGLGASSGNTIYF.

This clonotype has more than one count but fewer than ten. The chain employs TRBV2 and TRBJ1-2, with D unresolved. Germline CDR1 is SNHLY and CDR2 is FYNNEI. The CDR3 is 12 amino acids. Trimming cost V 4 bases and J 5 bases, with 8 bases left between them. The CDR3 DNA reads TGTGCCAGCAGTGGAATGGGGTATGGCTACACCTTC. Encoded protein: CASSGMGYGYTF.